The rows below give T cell receptor beta chains drawn from one sample of a study of T cells in Graves' hyperthyroidism and ophthalmopathy. A single record per CDR3 protein comes from TCRdb applying MiXCR to the multiplex PCR reads. The sample has around 700,000 distinct CDR3 sequences; 18% are singletons. The sample was blood. The receptor source for this set is a woman between 50 and 59 years old with Graves' hyperthyroidism that later progressed to Graves' ophthalmopathy. CDR3s include the opening cysteine and the closing phenylalanine or tryptophan. The D gene is left open where the match is weak. Size is stated for part of the rows, as once, few or many counts, or as a class when the clone is expanded.

>TRBV5-8|many|NA|TRBJ2-7
CASSRHAGEQYF
TGTGCCAGCAGCCGACATGCGGGCGAGCAGTACTTC
>TRBV2|many|TRBD2|TRBJ2-7
CASSEHPGGTYEQYF
TGTGCCAGCAGTGAACACCCCGGGGGGACCTACGAGCAGTACTTC
>TRBV20-1|many|NA|TRBJ1-5
CSALRGGDANQPQHF
TGCAGTGCTCTTAGAGGGGGGGACGCCAATCAGCCCCAGCATTTT
>TRBV12-3/TRBV12-4|many|TRBD1|TRBJ2-7
CASSFRGQGSYEQYF
TGTGCCAGCAGTTTTCGGGGACAGGGTTCCTACGAGCAGTACTTC
>TRBV7-8|NA|NA|TRBJ1-2
CASSLRVGQKGYYGYTF
TGTGCCAGCAGCTTACGCGTCGGACAAAAGGGATACTATGGCTACACCTTC
>TRBV5-8|few|NA|TRBJ1-6
CASSLSRGSYNSPLHF
TGTGCCAGCAGCTTGTCGAGGGGCTCCTATAATTCACCCCTCCACTTT
>TRBV27|few|NA|TRBJ1-1
CASTPADRETNTEAFF
TGTGCCAGCACCCCCGCGGACAGAGAAACGAACACTGAAGCTTTCTTT
>TRBV20-1|many|NA|TRBJ1-1
CSAEEEAWNTEAFF
TGCAGTGCCGAAGAGGAGGCCTGGAACACTGAAGCTTTCTTT
>TRBV7-2|many|NA|TRBJ2-5
CASSSPRVHGGETQYF
TGTGCCAGCAGCTCACCCAGGGTCCACGGCGGCGAGACCCAGTACTTC
>TRBV18|many|NA|TRBJ1-1
CASSPVRRGNTEAFF
TGTGCCAGCTCACCAGTTCGTCGCGGGAACACTGAAGCTTTCTTT
>TRBV30|NA|TRBD1|TRBJ1-3
CAWDRDSGNTIYF
TGTGCCTGGGACAGGGATTCTGGAAACACCATATATTTT
>TRBV3-1|few|NA|TRBJ1-4
CASSQEPGLRKKLFF
TGTGCCAGCAGCCAAGAACCAGGACTTCGGAAAAAACTGTTTTTT
>TRBV7-3|many|NA|TRBJ1-1
CASSPTGQMNTEAFF
TGTGCCAGCAGCCCTACGGGACAAATGAACACTGAAGCTTTCTTT
>TRBV20-1|many|NA|TRBJ1-1
CSALQGNTEAFF
TGCAGTGCTCTTCAGGGAAACACTGAAGCTTTCTTT
>TRBV19|NA|TRBD1|TRBJ2-6
CASSPGQGNGANVLTF
TGTGCCAGTAGTCCGGGACAGGGTAACGGGGCCAACGTCCTGACTTTC
>TRBV20-1|many|TRBD1|TRBJ1-5
CSARVGTGGAGEQPQHF
TGCAGTGCTAGAGTAGGGACAGGGGGCGCGGGGGAGCAGCCCCAGCATTTT